The 2 T cell receptor beta chains listed next were all sequenced from one sample in a study of T cell clonality in common variable immunodeficiency. The protocol was immunoSEQ multiplex PCR, while the TCRdb copy is restricted to in-frame clones and leaves out a portion. Listed here are over 40,000 clones without any singletons, the top ten holding roughly 6%. Sequences were obtained from peripheral blood mononuclear cells. Receptors were obtained from a person aged 18 to 75 in good health.

This clone was observed at least ten times. The CDR3 end falls 3 residues outside the read, so it is completed with the germline J gene. The chain carries TRBV15 and TRBJ2-5; TRBD1 aligns across 7 bases. From germline, CDR1 is LNHNV and CDR2 YYDKDF (reference sequence). The CDR3 length is 16 residues. V was clipped by 1 base and J by 3 bases; unmatched bases: 8. CDR3 region: CATSRGGTGVKETQYF. The sequenced part of the CDR3 DNA is TGTGCCACCAGCAGAGGAGGAACAGGGGTAAAAGAGACC.

This clone has at least ten counts. With the read ending 3 residues before the CDR3 end, the germline J gene is used to fill in that end. This rearrangement joins TRBV13 to TRBJ2-7; TRBD2 aligns across 9 bases. CDR1 is PRHDT and CDR2 is FYEKMQ in the germline V gene (reference sequence). The CDR3 consists of 16 residues. V was pared by 0 bases and J by 0 bases, with 3 bases of the junction left unmatched. CDR3 DNA (partial): TGTGCCAGCAGCTTAGGTGCGGGGGGGAGCTCCTACGAG. The encoded protein is CASSLGAGGSSYE. Given in full, the CDR3 is CASSLGAGGSSYEQYF.